Following are 10 T cell receptor beta chains from one sample sequenced in a study of cytomegalovirus exposure and HLA in healthy donors. PCR was performed using 60 Vbeta and 13 Jbeta primers. Produced via immunoSEQ multiplex PCR; TCRdb's table is partial and in-frame only. In the table there are some 200,000 clones, roughly a tenth of which are singletons. The specimen sequenced was PBMCs. The receptor source for this set is a woman in her 30s in good health and CMV-seropositive.

This clone was observed a handful of times. The V and J genes are TRBV6-5 and TRBJ1-5; 7 bases map to TRBD1. CDR3 length: 15 residues. CDR1 and CDR2 from the germline V gene are MNHEY and SVGAGI. V dropped 0 bases and J dropped 2; count of bases not matched to a gene: 1. The CDR3 spells CASSYSGQRNQPQHF. The CDR3 nucleotides are TGTGCCAGCAGTTACTCGGGACAGCGCAATCAGCCCCAGCATTTT.

This clone was counted only a few times. The chain employs TRBV6-1 and TRBJ2-6; a possible D gene is TRBD1 (5 bases). Between the trimmed V and J ends, which lost 1 base and 0 bases, there was a span of 10 bases. CDR3 length: 17 amino acids. Germline V lookup: CDR1 MNHNS, CDR2 SASEGT. Written as DNA, the CDR3 is TGTGCCAGCAGTGAAGAGGTCAGGGTCTCTGGGGCCAACGTCCTGACTTTC. Its translation: CASSEEVRVSGANVLTF.

V and J are TRBV4-1 and TRBJ2-3; unclear D gene. Trimming cost V 4 bases and J 0 bases, with 14 bases left between them. This CDR3 spans 16 amino acids. Germline V CDR1 and CDR2: MGHRA, YSYEKL. The CDR3 DNA reads as TGCGCCAGCAGCCGAGCGCCCAGCGACAGCACAGATACGCAGTATTTT. Translating it yields CASSRAPSDSTDTQYF.

This clone was observed a handful of times. This chain uses TRBV5-1 with TRBJ1-2; no firm D call. The germline CDR1 and CDR2 sequences are SGHRS and YFSETQ. V lost 3 bases to trimming and J lost 6 bases, with 21 bases between them. The CDR3 is 16 amino acids. CDR3 nucleotides: TGCGCCAGCAGCTGGGAGAGTCTCTTGCCACCCAATGGCTACACCTTC. It encodes CASSWESLLPPNGYTF. The variable domain in full, with the rest retrieved from reference TRBV5-1 and TRBJ1-2, is KAGVTQTPRYLIKTRGQQVTLSCSPISGHRSVSWYQQTPGQGLQFLFEYFSETQRNKGNFPGRFSGRQFSNSRSEMNVSTLELGDSALYLCASSWESLLPPNGYTFGSGTRLTVV.

CDR3 region: CASSIHSRAERDEQFF. The CDR3 coding sequence is TGTGCCAGTAGTATCCACTCTCGAGCGGAGAGAGATGAGCAGTTCTTC. J is TRBJ2-1 and V is TRBV19; TRBD2 might be the D (5 bases). Germline lookup yields CDR1 LNHDA and CDR2 SQIVND (reference sequence). With 3 bases removed from V and 8 bases from J, the gap between germline ends came to 20 bases. The CDR3 contains 16 residues.

To note about this clone: One end of the junction fails to match germline, which may point to a read error. At the DNA level, this CDR3 is encoded by other sequences in the same sample as well. For the CDR3, the DNA is TGTGCCAGCAGTGAATGGGGGACAGGGTGGAACACTGAGGCTTTCTTT. It yields the protein CASSEWGTGWNTEAFF. The rearrangement joins TRBV2 to TRBJ1-1, with 9 bases lining up with TRBD1. Germline V gives CDR1 SNHLY, CDR2 FYNNEI. CDR3 size: 16 residues.

This chain joins TRBV30 and TRBJ1-6; D not certain. This CDR3 is 13 amino acids long. Germline lookup yields CDR1 GTSNPN and CDR2 SVGIG (reference sequence). V lost 4 bases and J lost 3, with 7 bases in between. In DNA, the CDR3 is TGTGCCTGGAAGCTGCTCTATAATTCACCCCTCCACTTT. This translates into CAWKLLYNSPLHF.

CDR3 in amino acids: CASGPLPPGTRLAGVGTGELFF. The CDR3 DNA reads as TGTGCTAGTGGTCCCCTACCTCCAGGGACAAGGCTAGCGGGAGTTGGCACCGGGGAGCTGTTTTTT. The J gene is TRBJ2-2, the V gene TRBV12-5, with 10 bases fitting TRBD2. Germline values: CDR1 LGHNT, CDR2 FRNRAP. CDR3 size: 22 residues. The V and J ends lost 5 bases and 4 bases, in that order; junction bases with no gene match: 25.

The chain recombines TRBV4-2 with TRBJ1-3, with TRBD1 matching 9 bases. Germline CDR1 and CDR2: LGHNA and YNFKEQ. The CDR3 spans 16 residues. Losses at the gene ends were 4 bases for V and 0 bases for J; bases not matched to a gene: 4. The CDR3 DNA is TGTGCCAGCAGCCGTGAACAGGGGGCCTCTGGAAACACCATATATTTT. Its protein product is CASSREQGASGNTIYF.

This clone appeared a few times. This sample includes further DNA sequences coding for the same CDR3. The rearrangement links TRBV29-1 to TRBJ2-4; 9 bases match TRBD1. Losses at the gene ends were 7 bases for V and 7 bases for J; bases not matched to a gene: 11. This CDR3 has 14 residues. Per germline, CDR1 SQVTM and CDR2 ANQGSEA. In DNA, the CDR3 is TGCAGCGCCATGACAGGGGGAGCGGGGAACATTCAGTACTTC. The encoded protein is CSAMTGGAGNIQYF.